The rows below give T cell receptor beta chains drawn from one sample of a study of blood T cells in healthy people across ages. Via MiXCR, TCRdb re-called the 5' RACE reads, giving one row per CDR3 protein. Of 1.5 million to 2 million distinct CDR3 sequences detected, more than 35% appear once; the ten largest clones hold under 30%. The sequencing sample was made of blood. These receptor sequences come from a human donor in good health. CDR3s include the opening cysteine and the closing phenylalanine or tryptophan. The D gene is left open where the match is weak. Expanded clones are given a class, and other clones once, few, many or no size at all.

many,TRBV7-9,.,TRBJ2-5,TGTGCCAGCAGCTTAGTACGGTCGGCGGGGACCCAGTACTTC,CASSLVRSAGTQYF
.,TRBV7-2,.,TRBJ2-7,TGTGCCAGCAGCTTAGGGGCCCTAGGGAGCTACGAGCAGTACTTC,CASSLGALGSYEQYF
few,TRBV6-2/TRBV6-3,.,TRBJ2-1,TGTGCCAGCAGTACAGTTCATGAGCAGTTCTTC,CASSTVHEQFF
.,TRBV28,.,TRBJ2-2,TGTGCCAGCAGTTTGTTTGCCGGGGAGCTGTTTTTT,CASSLFAGELFF
.,TRBV5-1,TRBD1,TRBJ2-3,TGCGCCAGCAGCTTGGGTAGGGGGCGGATGACGAGCACAGATACGCAGTATTTT,CASSLGRGRMTSTDTQYF
few,TRBV4-2,TRBD1,TRBJ1-2,TGTGCCAGCAGCCACCACGGTTCGACAGGGGAAGATGGCTACACCTTC,CASSHHGSTGEDGYTF
.,TRBV7-2,TRBD2,TRBJ2-5,TGTGCCAGCAGCTCATTCGGGGAGGGAGAGACCCAGTACTTC,CASSSFGEGETQYF
few,TRBV10-3,.,TRBJ1-2,TGTGCCATCAGTTCTGGGCCGGAGGGCTACACCTTC,CAISSGPEGYTF
.,TRBV20-1,.,TRBJ2-4,TGCAGTGCTAGAGATACCGGGAACAATGAGCAGTACTTC,CSARDTGNNEQYF
.,TRBV11-2,.,TRBJ2-7,TGTGCCAGCAGCCCCCCCGGACTATCAGGGCGACCGGAGCAGTACTTC,CASSPPGLSGRPEQYF
.,TRBV29-1,TRBD1,TRBJ1-1,TGCAGCGGTAGGACAGGGGAATACACTGAAGCTTTCTTT,CSGRTGEYTEAFF
.,TRBV20-1,.,TRBJ2-1,TGCAGTGCTAGAGATATACTAGGGGGTCACAATGAGCAGTTCTTC,CSARDILGGHNEQFF
.,TRBV28,.,TRBJ1-2,TGTGCCAGCAGCCACCGACTTCGACGGCCGGAGGGGCATGGCTACACCTTC,CASSHRLRRPEGHGYTF
.,TRBV28,TRBD2,TRBJ2-7,TGTGCCAGCAGTTGGCAGCGGGGGAGCTCCTACGAGCAGTACTTC,CASSWQRGSSYEQYF
.,TRBV20-1,.,TRBJ2-3,TGCAGTGCTAGGTTCCCGTCGGTGGATACGCAGTATTTT,CSARFPSVDTQYF
.,TRBV12-3/TRBV12-4,TRBD1,TRBJ2-6,TGTGCCAGCAGTTCCCGGGACAGGGGACCAAGCAACGTCCTGACTTTC,CASSSRDRGPSNVLTF
.,TRBV3-1,TRBD1,TRBJ2-7,TGTGCCAGCAGCCAAGAACGCATGAGAGGGACAGGGATCTACGAGCAGTACTTC,CASSQERMRGTGIYEQYF
.,TRBV4-3,.,TRBJ2-1,TGCGCCAGCAGCCAAGAATTAACAGGTTCTCATTACAATGAGCGGTTCTTC,CASSQELTGSHYNERFF
few,TRBV2,TRBD1,TRBJ2-1,TGTGCCAGCAACCGGGACAGGGTTTCCAATGAGCAGTTCTTC,CASNRDRVSNEQFF
.,TRBV6-5,TRBD1,TRBJ1-2,TGTGCCAGCAGTTACCGGACAGGCTTGCCTAACTATGGCTACACCTTC,CASSYRTGLPNYGYTF
.,TRBV7-7,TRBD2,TRBJ2-1,TGTACCAGCAGCTTAGGGCGGGGGAATATGAATGGGCAGTTCTTC,CTSSLGRGNMNGQFF
.,TRBV20-1,TRBD1,TRBJ2-7,TGCAGTGCCGACCCCGGGACAGCGAGCTCCTACGAGCAGTACTTC,CSADPGTASSYEQYF
.,TRBV20-1,TRBD2,TRBJ2-7,TGCAGTGCTAGAGATCGGGGGGGGATATACGAGCAGTACTTC,CSARDRGGIYEQYF
.,TRBV20-1,.,TRBJ1-2,TGCAGTGCTCAGGGGTCCCACCGGGGAGGCTACACCTTC,CSAQGSHRGGYTF
few,TRBV10-3,.,TRBJ2-3,TGTGCCATCAGTGAGACTATCACAGATACGCAGTATTTT,CAISETITDTQYF
.,TRBV28,.,TRBJ2-3,TGTGCCGGCAGTCCCATTCGAGGGGGCGGGGGAACGACAGATACGCAGTATTTT,CAGSPIRGGGGTTDTQYF
.,TRBV7-2,.,TRBJ2-5,TGTGCCAGCAGCCAAAGATTAATCCAAGAGACCCAGTACTTC,CASSQRLIQETQYF
.,TRBV9,.,TRBJ1-1,TGTGCCAGCAGCGTGACAGTCATCGGTACTGAAGCTTTCTTT,CASSVTVIGTEAFF
.,TRBV4-3,.,TRBJ2-7,TGCGCCAGCAGCCAAGATCTGGGGGCTGCCTACGAGCAGTACTTC,CASSQDLGAAYEQYF
.,TRBV13,.,TRBJ1-1,TGTGCCAGCAGCTTACAAGGGGCAACGAACACTGAAGCTTTCTTT,CASSLQGATNTEAFF
.,TRBV28,.,TRBJ2-3,.,CASSFGVGGGNRYF
few,TRBV20-1,.,TRBJ1-2,TGCAGTGCTAGAGATCCCCAGAACTATGGCTACACCTTC,CSARDPQNYGYTF
.,TRBV29-1,.,TRBJ2-5,TGCAGCGTTTCAGGGACTGGTGAAGAGACCCAGTACTTC,CSVSGTGEETQYF
few,TRBV7-9,TRBD1,TRBJ1-2,TGTGCCAGCAGCAACCGACAGGGCGACGGCTACACCTTC,CASSNRQGDGYTF
.,TRBV27,.,TRBJ2-1,TGTGCCAGCAGAGTCGGGGACTACAATGAGCAGTTCTTC,CASRVGDYNEQFF
.,TRBV12-5,TRBD2,TRBJ2-3,TGTGCTAGTGGTCTCATAAGACTAGCGGGGGGGCTGGGCACAGATACGCAGTATTTT,CASGLIRLAGGLGTDTQYF
.,TRBV20-1,.,TRBJ2-1,TGCAGTGCTAGACTTCCCGTAGCGGCCTCCTACAATGAGCAGTTCTTC,CSARLPVAASYNEQFF
few,TRBV7-9,.,TRBJ2-7,TGTGCCAGCAGCTTAGAGGGTAGGATGTACTACGAGCAGTACTTC,CASSLEGRMYYEQYF
.,TRBV25-1,.,TRBJ1-1,TGTGCCAGCAGTGCTAGGGGGACCGAAGCTTTCTTT,CASSARGTEAFF
.,TRBV7-9,.,TRBJ1-2,TGTGCCAGCAGCGAGGACCATCGCTGGGGCTACACCTTC,CASSEDHRWGYTF
few,TRBV29-1,.,TRBJ2-6,TGCAGCGTTGAGAGGTTCGACTCTGGGGCCAACGTCCTGACTTTC,CSVERFDSGANVLTF
few,TRBV6-6,TRBD1,TRBJ2-7,TGTGCCAGCACTCCAACCGGGACAGGGACCTACGAGCAGTACTTC,CASTPTGTGTYEQYF
few,TRBV7-9,.,TRBJ2-7,TGTGCCAGCAGCTCGGAGGACCAGTACGAGCAGTACTTC,CASSSEDQYEQYF
few,TRBV20-1,.,TRBJ2-7,TGCAGTGCTAAGACACACTACGAGCAGTACTTC,CSAKTHYEQYF
.,TRBV28,.,TRBJ1-5,TGTGCCAGCAGTTTAAATCTGGGAAGGGCCCAGCATTTT,CASSLNLGRAQHF
.,TRBV24-1,.,TRBJ2-1,TGTGCCACCAGGGACAGCGGCTCCTACAGTGAGCAGTTCTTC,CATRDSGSYSEQFF
few,TRBV7-8,.,TRBJ2-5,TGTGCCAGCAGCTCCCGTCCGTTAGGAGGGGTTGAGACCCAGTACTTC,CASSSRPLGGVETQYF
.,TRBV12-3/TRBV12-4,.,TRBJ2-7,TGTGCCAGCAGTCCATCACGTGACAATGAGCAGTACTTC,CASSPSRDNEQYF
.,TRBV10-3,TRBD1,TRBJ2-5,TGTGCCATCAGTGAGGTGACAGGGAGCGCTGAGACCCAGTACTTC,CAISEVTGSAETQYF
.,TRBV2,.,TRBJ1-5,TGTGCCAGCAGTTTGCCGGCACAGATAAATCAGCCCCAGCATTTT,CASSLPAQINQPQHF
few,TRBV15,.,TRBJ1-2,TGTGCCACCAGCAGATTGGGGGGGGGAGACTATGGCTACACCTTC,CATSRLGGGDYGYTF
few,TRBV18,TRBD1,TRBJ2-1,TGTGCCAGCTCACGGGACAGGGATGACAATGAGCAGTTCTTC,CASSRDRDDNEQFF
.,TRBV7-2,.,TRBJ1-1,TGTGCCAGCAGCTTAGATCCAAACGAGAACACTGAAGCTTTCTTT,CASSLDPNENTEAFF
.,TRBV7-9,.,TRBJ2-5,TGTGCCAGCAGCTTAGGTTCAGGGTTGGAGACCCAGTACTTC,CASSLGSGLETQYF
.,TRBV3-1,.,TRBJ1-6,TGTGCCAGCAGCCAAGATTCGGACATCTATAATTCACCCCTCCACTTT,CASSQDSDIYNSPLHF
.,TRBV12-3/TRBV12-4,.,TRBJ1-2,TGTGCCAGCAGTTTTTTAGGGCGCTTGGATGGCTACACCTTC,CASSFLGRLDGYTF
few,TRBV15,TRBD1,TRBJ1-4,TGTGCCACCAGCATAGGGACAGGCACAACTAATGAAAAACTGTTTTTT,CATSIGTGTTNEKLFF